What follows is one T cell receptor beta chain and its context. The data stem from a study of blood T cell repertoires in COVID-19. Study-level background: Whether acute or convalescent, the COVID-19 samples came from the United States, Italy and Spain. Sources were T cells, B-cell-depleted T cells, or PBMCs; the material itself was cDNA or gDNA.

The authors' processing: From reference gene primer amplification, estimates of nucleated cell counts were derived. The method was immunoSEQ multiplex PCR; TCRdb's version includes in-frame clones alone and lacks a portion of them. V, J and clone size were drawn from that table, and D and trimming were deduced from the DNA. The table lists more than 65,000 clones, about 85% of them singletons. The sequenced material came from peripheral blood. The source of this sequence is an elderly man with acute or convalescent COVID-19.

The CDR3 bases are TGTGCCAGCAGCTTAGATGCCAGGGATCATAATGAGCAGTTCTTC. Translation: CASSLDARDHNEQFF. V and J are TRBV11-3 and TRBJ2-1; maybe TRBD1 (5 bases). V lost 0 bases and J 7 bases, leaving 13 bases between the germline ends. The CDR3 has 15 residues. Germline V CDR1 and CDR2: SGHNT, YENEEA.